The clone carrying this T cell receptor (beta chain) was observed many times. Its antigen is as yet unknown. The length of the CDR3 is 13 residues. Germline CDR1 is SGHTA and CDR2 is FQGTGA. V lost 5 bases and J lost 3, with 10 bases in between. This specimen belongs to a study of Graves' ophthalmopathy and Graves' hyperthyroidism. Whole-study findings and limits: As the model predicted ophthalmopathy progression, it achieved a sensitivity of 70% to 71% and a specificity of more than 72%. Blood contained most expanded thyroid clonotypes exceeding 0.001 frequency. Ophthalmopathy cases were distinguished from stable hyperthyroidism by a 13-signature model, reaching about 91% sensitivity and approximately 81% specificity.

RNA transcripts were the template, and TCR beta CDR3 regions were amplified from them. HTBI primers primed a first-round RT-PCR, and a second-round multiplex PCR followed. TCRdb independently ran MiXCR on the multiplex PCR reads; one entry per CDR3 protein. This sample has 740,000 or so distinct CDR3 sequences, with 35% to 50% found just once. Sequences were obtained from peripheral blood. This receptor was identified in an adult man with Graves' ophthalmopathy. This sequence joins TRBV7-3 and TRBJ2-5; a possible D gene is TRBD1 (6 bases). CDR3 sequence reads: CASSRNREETQYF. The DNA for the CDR3 is TGTGCCAGCAGCAGAAACAGGGAAGAGACCCAGTACTTC.